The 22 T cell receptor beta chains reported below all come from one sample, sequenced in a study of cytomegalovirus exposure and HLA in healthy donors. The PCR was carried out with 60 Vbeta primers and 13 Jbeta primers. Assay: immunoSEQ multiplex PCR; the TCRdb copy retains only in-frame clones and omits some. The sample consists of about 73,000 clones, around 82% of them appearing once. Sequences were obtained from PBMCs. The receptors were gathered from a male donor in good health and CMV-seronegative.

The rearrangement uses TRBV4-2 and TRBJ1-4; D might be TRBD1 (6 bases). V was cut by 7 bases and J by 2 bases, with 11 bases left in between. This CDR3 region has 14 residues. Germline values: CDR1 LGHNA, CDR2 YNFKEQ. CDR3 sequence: CASKPGHTNEKLFF. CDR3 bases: TGTGCCAGCAAACCGGGACATACTAATGAAAAACTGTTTTTT.

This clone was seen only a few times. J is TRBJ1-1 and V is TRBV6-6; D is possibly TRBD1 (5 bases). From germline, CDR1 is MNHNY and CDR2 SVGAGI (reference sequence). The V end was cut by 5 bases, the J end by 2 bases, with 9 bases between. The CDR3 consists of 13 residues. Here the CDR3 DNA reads TGTGCCAGCAGTCTAGACAGCAACACTGAAGCTTTCTTT. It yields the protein CASSLDSNTEAFF.

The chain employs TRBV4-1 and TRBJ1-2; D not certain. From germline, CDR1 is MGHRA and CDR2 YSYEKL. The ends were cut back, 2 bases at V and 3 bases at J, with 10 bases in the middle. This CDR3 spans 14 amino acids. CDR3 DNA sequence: TGCGCCAGCAGCCAAAGCGGTTTGGACTATGGCTACACCTTC. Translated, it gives CASSQSGLDYGYTF.

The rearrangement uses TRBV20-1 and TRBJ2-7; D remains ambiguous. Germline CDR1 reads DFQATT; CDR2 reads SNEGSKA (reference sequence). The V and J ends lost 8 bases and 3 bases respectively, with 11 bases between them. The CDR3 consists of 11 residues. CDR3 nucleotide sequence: TGCAGTTCGAGCCGGGTCTACGAGCAGTACTTC. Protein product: CSSSRVYEQYF.

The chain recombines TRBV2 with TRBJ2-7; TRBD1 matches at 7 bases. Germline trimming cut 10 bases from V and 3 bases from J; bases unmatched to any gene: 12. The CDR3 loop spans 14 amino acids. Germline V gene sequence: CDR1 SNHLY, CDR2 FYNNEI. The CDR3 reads CATKDWTGLYEQYF. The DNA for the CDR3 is TGTGCCACCAAGGACTGGACAGGCCTCTACGAGCAGTACTTC.

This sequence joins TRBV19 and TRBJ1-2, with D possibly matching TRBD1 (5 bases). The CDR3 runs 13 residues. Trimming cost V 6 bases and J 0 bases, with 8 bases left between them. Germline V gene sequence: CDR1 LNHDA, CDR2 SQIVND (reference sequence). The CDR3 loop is CASRDIPNYGYTF. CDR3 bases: TGTGCCAGTAGGGACATCCCTAACTATGGCTACACCTTC.

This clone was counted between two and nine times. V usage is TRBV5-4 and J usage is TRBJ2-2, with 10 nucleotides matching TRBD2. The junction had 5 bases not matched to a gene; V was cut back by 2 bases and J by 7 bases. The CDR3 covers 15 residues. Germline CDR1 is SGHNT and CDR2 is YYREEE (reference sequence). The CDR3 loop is CASSFSGGAVGELFF. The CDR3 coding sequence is TGTGCCAGCAGCTTCAGCGGGGGGGCCGTCGGGGAGCTGTTTTTT.

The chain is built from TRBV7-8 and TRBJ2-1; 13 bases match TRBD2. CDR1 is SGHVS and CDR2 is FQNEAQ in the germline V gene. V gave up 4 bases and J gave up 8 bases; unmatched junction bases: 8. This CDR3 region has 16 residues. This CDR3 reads CASSSRTSGSLDEQFF. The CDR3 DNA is TGTGCCAGCAGCTCCAGGACTAGCGGGAGTCTAGATGAGCAGTTCTTC. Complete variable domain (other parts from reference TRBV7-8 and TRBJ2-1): GAGVSQSPRYKVAKRGQDVALRCDPISGHVSLFWYQQALGQGPEFLTYFQNEAQLDKSGLPSDRFFAERPEGSVSTLKIQRTQQEDSAVYLCASSSRTSGSLDEQFFGPGTRLTVL.

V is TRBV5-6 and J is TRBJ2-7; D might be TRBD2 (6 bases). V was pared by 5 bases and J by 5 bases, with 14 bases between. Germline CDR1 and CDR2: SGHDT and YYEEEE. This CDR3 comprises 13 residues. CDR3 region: CASRPGRRDEQYF. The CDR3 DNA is TGTGCCAGCAGACCAGGGAGGAGAGACGAGCAGTACTTC.

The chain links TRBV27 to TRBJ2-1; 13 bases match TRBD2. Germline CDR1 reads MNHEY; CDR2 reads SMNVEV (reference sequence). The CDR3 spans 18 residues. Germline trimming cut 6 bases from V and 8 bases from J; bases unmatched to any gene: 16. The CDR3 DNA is TGTGCCAGCAGCTCCCCCATGGATACTAGCGGGGGGGCAGATGAGCAGTTCTTC. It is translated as CASSSPMDTSGGADEQFF.

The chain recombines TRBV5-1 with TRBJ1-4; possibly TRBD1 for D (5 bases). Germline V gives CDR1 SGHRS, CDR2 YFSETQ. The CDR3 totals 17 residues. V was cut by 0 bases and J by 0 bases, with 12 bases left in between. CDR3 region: CASSLVGGLTTNEKLFF. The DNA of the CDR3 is TGCGCCAGCAGCTTGGTTGGGGGGTTGACAACTAATGAAAAACTGTTTTTT.

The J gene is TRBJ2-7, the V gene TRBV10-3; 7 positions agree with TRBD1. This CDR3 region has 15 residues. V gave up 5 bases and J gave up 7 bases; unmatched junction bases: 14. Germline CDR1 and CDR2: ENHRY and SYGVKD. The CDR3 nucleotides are TGTGCCATCAGTCCCCCGGGACAGCAACAAAGGGAGCAGTACTTC. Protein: CAISPPGQQQREQYF.

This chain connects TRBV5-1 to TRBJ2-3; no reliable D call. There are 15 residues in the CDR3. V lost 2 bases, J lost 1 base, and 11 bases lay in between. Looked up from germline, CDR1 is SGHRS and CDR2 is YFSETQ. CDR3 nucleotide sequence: TGCGCCAGCAGCTTCCACACGCCCGGCACAGATACGCAGTATTTT. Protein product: CASSFHTPGTDTQYF.

The CDR3 spells CASSGTIGNTIYF. In DNA, the CDR3 is TGTGCCAGCAGTGGGACAATTGGAAACACCATATATTTT. The chain employs TRBV6-5 and TRBJ1-3; D is possibly TRBD1 (6 bases). The CDR3 consists of 13 residues. Germline CDR1 is MNHEY and CDR2 is SVGAGI. The V gene lost 5 bases and the J gene lost 3 bases, with 8 bases spanning the gap.

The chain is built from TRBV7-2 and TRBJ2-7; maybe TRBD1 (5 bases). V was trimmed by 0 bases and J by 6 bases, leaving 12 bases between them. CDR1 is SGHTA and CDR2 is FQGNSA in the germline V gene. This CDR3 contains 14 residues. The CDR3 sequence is CASSLASQGSEQYF. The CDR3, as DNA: TGTGCCAGCAGCTTAGCGTCGCAGGGCTCCGAGCAGTACTTC.

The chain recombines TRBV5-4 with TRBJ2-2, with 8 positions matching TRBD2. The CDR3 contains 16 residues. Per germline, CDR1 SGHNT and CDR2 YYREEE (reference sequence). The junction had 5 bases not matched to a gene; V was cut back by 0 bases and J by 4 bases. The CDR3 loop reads CASSLAIAGFTGELFF. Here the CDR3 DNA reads TGTGCCAGCAGCTTGGCGATAGCGGGATTCACCGGGGAGCTGTTTTTT.

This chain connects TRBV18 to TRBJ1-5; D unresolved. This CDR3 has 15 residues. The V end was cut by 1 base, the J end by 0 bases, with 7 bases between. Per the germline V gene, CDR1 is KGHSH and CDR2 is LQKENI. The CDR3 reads CASSPLQDSNQPQHF. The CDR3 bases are TGTGCCAGCTCACCACTCCAGGATAGCAATCAGCCCCAGCATTTT.

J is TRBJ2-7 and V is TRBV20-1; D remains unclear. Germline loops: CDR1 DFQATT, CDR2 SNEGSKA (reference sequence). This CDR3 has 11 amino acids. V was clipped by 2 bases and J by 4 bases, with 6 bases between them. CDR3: CSARYLYEQYF. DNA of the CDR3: TGCAGTGCTAGATATCTTTACGAGCAGTACTTC.

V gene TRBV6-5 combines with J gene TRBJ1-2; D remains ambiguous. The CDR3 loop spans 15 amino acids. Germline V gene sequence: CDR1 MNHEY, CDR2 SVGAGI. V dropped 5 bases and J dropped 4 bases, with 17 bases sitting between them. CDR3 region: CASSPGYTLGYGYTF. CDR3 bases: TGTGCCAGCAGTCCCGGGTATACGCTCGGCTATGGCTACACCTTC.

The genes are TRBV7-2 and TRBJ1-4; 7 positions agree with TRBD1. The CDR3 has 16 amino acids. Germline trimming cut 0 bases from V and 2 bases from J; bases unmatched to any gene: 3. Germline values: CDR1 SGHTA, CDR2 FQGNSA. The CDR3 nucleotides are TGTGCCAGCAGCTTAGCCCTAGGGGGCACTAATGAAAAACTGTTTTTT. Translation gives CASSLALGGTNEKLFF. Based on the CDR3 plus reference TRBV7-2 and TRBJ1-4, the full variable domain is GAGVSQSPSNKVTEKGKDVELRCDPISGHTALYWYRQSLGQGLEFLIYFQGNSAPDKSGLPSDRFSAERTGGSVSTLTIQRTQQEDSAVYLCASSLALGGTNEKLFFGSGTQLSVL.

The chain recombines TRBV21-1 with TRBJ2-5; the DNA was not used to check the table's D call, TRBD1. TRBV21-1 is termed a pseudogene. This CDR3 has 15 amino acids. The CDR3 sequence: CASSTRGQGEETQYF. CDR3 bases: TGTGCCAGCAGCACCAGGGGGCAGGGGGAAGAGACCCAGTACTTC.

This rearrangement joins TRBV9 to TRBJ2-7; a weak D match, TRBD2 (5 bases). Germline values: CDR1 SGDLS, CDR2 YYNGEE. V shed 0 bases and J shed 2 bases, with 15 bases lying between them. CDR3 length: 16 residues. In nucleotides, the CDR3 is TGTGCCAGCAGCGTAGGTCCCACGGGATCAACCTACGAGCAGTACTTC. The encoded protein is CASSVGPTGSTYEQYF.